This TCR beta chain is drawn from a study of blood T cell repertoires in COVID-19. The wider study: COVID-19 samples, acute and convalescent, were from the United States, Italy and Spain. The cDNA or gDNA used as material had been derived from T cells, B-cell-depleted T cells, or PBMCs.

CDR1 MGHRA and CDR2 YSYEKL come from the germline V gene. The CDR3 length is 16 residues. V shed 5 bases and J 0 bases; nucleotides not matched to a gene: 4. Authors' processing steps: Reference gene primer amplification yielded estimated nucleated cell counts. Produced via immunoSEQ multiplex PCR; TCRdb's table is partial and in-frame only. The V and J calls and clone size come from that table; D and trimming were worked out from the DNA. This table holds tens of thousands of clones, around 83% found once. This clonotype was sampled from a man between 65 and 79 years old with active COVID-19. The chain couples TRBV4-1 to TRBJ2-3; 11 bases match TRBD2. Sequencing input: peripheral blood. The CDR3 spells CASSETSGRSTDTQYF. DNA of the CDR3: TGCGCCAGCAGCGAAACTAGCGGGAGAAGCACAGATACGCAGTATTTT.